Here is one T cell receptor (beta chain) with its context. Antigen unknown. Researchers ran the PCR with 60 Vbeta and 13 Jbeta primers. Method: immunoSEQ multiplex PCR; TCRdb's copy keeps in-frame clones and lacks some. Altogether 200,000 to 250,000 clones are present, around 88% being singletons, with the ten largest covering around 1%. The record originates from a study of cytomegalovirus exposure and HLA in healthy donors. General study findings and limits: Of the V segments, some could not be distinguished, including TRBV6-2 and TRBV6-3, and were excluded.

The CDR3 is made up of 13 amino acids. CDR1 SGHAT and CDR2 FQDESV come from the germline V gene (reference sequence). Between the trimmed V and J ends, which lost 4 bases and 7 bases, there was a span of 13 bases. Sequenced material: PBMCs. The TCR comes from a woman younger than 30 in good health and CMV-seronegative. The chain links TRBV11-1 to TRBJ1-1; D unresolved. Written as DNA, the CDR3 is TGTGCCAGCAGCTACCCGGGCCGGGGTGAAGCTTTCTTT. It encodes CASSYPGRGEAFF.